The clone carrying this TCR beta chain occurred many times. As yet, its antigen is unknown. TCRdb reprocessed the multiplex PCR reads with MiXCR, giving one entry per CDR3 protein. The sample has around 140,000 distinct CDR3 sequences, 20% to 25% seen once; the top ten hold under 3%. This record comes from a study of breast tumors, draining lymph nodes, adjacent tissues. The CDR3 is 15 residues long. Looked up from germline, CDR1 is DFQATT and CDR2 is SNEGSKA (reference sequence). V was shortened by 0 bases and J by 7 bases, with 18 bases between the two germline ends. Samples came from axillary lymph nodes draining the breast cancer. Study-wide results and caveats: Data fit most tumor T cells coming from lymph node, expanding in tumor.

The receptor was derived from a female donor with breast cancer. Some clones in this sample may be carry-over from other donors' samples. The sample comprised axillary lymph node tissue. This chain joins TRBV20-1 and TRBJ1-2; D remains unclear. The CDR3 spells CSARDFTASPTGYTF. The CDR3 region has the DNA TGCAGTGCTAGAGATTTCACAGCTTCTCCTACTGGCTACACCTTC.